This TCR beta chain was recovered during a study of OX40 agonist ivuxolimab in advanced cancers. Background on the study: Patients enrolled in dose escalation were diagnosed with hepatocellular carcinoma, melanoma, renal cell or head and neck cancer.

Germline lookup yields CDR1 SGHRS and CDR2 YFSETQ. Trimming removed 1 base from V and 2 bases from J, with 10 bases in between. The CDR3 totals 15 residues. Produced via immunoSEQ multiplex PCR; TCRdb's table is partial and in-frame only. The sample holds roughly 100,000 clones, nearly 90% seen once. This chain connects TRBV5-1 to TRBJ1-3; possible D gene TRBD1, 5 bases. The TCR was taken from an adult with an advanced solid tumor such as melanoma, head and neck, liver or kidney cancer. Here the sequenced sample was CD4+ or CD8+ T cells sorted from blood, taken in a trial of the OX40 agonist ivuxolimab. The DNA of the CDR3 is TGCGCCAGCAGCTTGAGGCAGGGCACTGGAAACACCATATATTTT. This sequence encodes CASSLRQGTGNTIYF.